The 6 T cell receptor beta chains listed next were all sequenced from one sample in a study of T cell changes during pregnancy in multiple sclerosis. The data were produced by immunoSEQ multiplex PCR, yet TCRdb's version contains in-frame clones alone and is incomplete. The sample has around 72,000 clones; 85% to 95% are singletons. This specimen was peripheral blood, taken in the second trimester of pregnancy. The receptors derive from a female donor in good health, enrolled as a control in a pregnancy study.

V is TRBV12-5 and J is TRBJ2-1, with D maybe TRBD2 (5 bases). Germline V CDR1 and CDR2: LGHNT, FRNRAP. This CDR3 region has 13 residues. Trimming stripped 1 base from V and 9 bases from J, with 10 bases between. In nucleotides, the CDR3 is TGTGCTAGTGGTTTGGCTAGCCTGACTGAGCAGTTCTTC. It translates to CASGLASLTEQFF.

This clone appeared once. The chain is built from TRBV7-9 and TRBJ2-2, with TRBD1 matching over 7 bases. Trimming removed 1 base from V and 4 bases from J; junction bases left unmatched: 3. From germline, CDR1 is SEHNR and CDR2 FQNEAQ (reference sequence). This CDR3 region has 15 residues. CDR3 coding DNA: TGTGCCAGCAGCTTAGGCAGGGGGAGCACCGGGGAGCTGTTTTTT. It translates to CASSLGRGSTGELFF.

The chain links TRBV29-1 to TRBJ2-4, with 9 bases that match TRBD1. Germline V gene data show CDR1 as SQVTM and CDR2 as ANQGSEA. Unmatched junction bases numbered 5, after V lost 4 bases and J lost 1 base. The CDR3 runs 15 residues. CDR3 residues: CSVAGQGIAKNIQYF. The DNA for the CDR3 is TGCAGCGTTGCCGGACAGGGGATCGCCAAAAACATTCAGTACTTC.

This chain uses TRBV4-2 with TRBJ2-7, with 8 positions matching TRBD2. Germline values: CDR1 LGHNA, CDR2 YNFKEQ. The CDR3 length is 20 residues. The ends lost 0 bases at V and 2 bases at J; junction bases unmatched: 18. This CDR3 reads CASSQERSVAGMSGTYEQYF. DNA for the CDR3: TGTGCCAGCAGCCAAGAAAGGTCGGTAGCGGGGATGTCTGGGACCTACGAGCAGTACTTC.

This sequence joins TRBV4-3 and TRBJ1-2; TRBD1 agrees at 8 bases. Trimming removed 4 bases from V and 3 bases from J; junction bases left unmatched: 10. This CDR3 comprises 16 residues. CDR1 is LGHNA and CDR2 is YSLEER in the germline V gene. The DNA for the CDR3 is TGCGCCAGCAGCCCGGACAGGGAAGAGACGCACTATGGCTACACCTTC. Its translation is CASSPDREETHYGYTF.

This sequence joins TRBV2 and TRBJ2-3, with 9 nucleotides matching TRBD1. Unmatched junction bases numbered 5, after V lost 3 bases and J lost 4 bases. CDR1 is SNHLY, CDR2 FYNNEI, per germline. The CDR3 is 15 amino acids. The CDR3 sequence: CASSEGQGGPDTQYF. The CDR3 DNA reads as TGTGCCAGCAGTGAGGGACAGGGTGGTCCAGATACGCAGTATTTT.